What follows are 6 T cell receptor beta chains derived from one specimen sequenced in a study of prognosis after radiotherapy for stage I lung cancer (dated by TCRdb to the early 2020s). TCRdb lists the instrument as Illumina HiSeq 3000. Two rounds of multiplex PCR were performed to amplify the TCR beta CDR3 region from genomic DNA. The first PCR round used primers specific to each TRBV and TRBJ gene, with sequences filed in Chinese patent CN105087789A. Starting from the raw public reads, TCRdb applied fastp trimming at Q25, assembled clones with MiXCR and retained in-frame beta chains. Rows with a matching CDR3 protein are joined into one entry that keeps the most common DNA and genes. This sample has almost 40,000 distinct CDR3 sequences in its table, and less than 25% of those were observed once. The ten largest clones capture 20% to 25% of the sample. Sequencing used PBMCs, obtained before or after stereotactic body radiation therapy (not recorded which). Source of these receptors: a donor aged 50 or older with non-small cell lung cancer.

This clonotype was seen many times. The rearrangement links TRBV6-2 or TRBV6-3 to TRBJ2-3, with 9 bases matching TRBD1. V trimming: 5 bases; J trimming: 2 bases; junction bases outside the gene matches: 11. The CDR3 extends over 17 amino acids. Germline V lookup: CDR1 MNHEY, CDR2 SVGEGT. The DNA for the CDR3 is TGTGCCAGCAGTCCTCCTGTTGGGACAGGGATCACAGATACGCAGTATTTT. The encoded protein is CASSPPVGTGITDTQYF.

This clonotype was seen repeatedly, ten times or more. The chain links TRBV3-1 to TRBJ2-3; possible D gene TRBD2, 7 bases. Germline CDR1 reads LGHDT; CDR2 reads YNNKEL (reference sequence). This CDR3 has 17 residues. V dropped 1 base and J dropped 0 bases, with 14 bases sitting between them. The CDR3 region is CASSQVAGRGSTDTQYF. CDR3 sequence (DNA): TGTGCCAGCAGCCAAGTTGCAGGGAGGGGGAGCACAGATACGCAGTATTTT.

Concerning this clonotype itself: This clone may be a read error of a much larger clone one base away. The CDR3 bases are TGTGCCAGCAGCTTAGAGACAGGGGGCAGTCAGCCCCAGCATTTT. As protein: CASSLETGGSQPQHF. The chain couples TRBV7-9 to TRBJ1-5; 10 positions match TRBD1. Trimming cost V 1 base and J 6 bases; bases outside gene matches: 3. CDR3 length: 15 amino acids. Germline V lookup: CDR1 SEHNR, CDR2 FQNEAQ (reference sequence).

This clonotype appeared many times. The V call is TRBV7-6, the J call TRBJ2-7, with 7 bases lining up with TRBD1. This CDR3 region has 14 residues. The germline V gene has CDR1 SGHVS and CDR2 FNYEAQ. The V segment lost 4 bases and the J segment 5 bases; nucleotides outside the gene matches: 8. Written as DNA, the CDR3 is TGTGCCAGCAGCTCCTCGACACAGGGGAACGAGCAGTACTTC. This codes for CASSSSTQGNEQYF.

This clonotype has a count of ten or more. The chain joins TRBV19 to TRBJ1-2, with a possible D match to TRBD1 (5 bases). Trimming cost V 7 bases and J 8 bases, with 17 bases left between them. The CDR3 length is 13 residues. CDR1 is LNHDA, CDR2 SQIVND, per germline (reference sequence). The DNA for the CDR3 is TGTGCCAGTATCGAGGGGCAGGGAGGCGGCTACACCTTC. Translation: CASIEGQGGGYTF.

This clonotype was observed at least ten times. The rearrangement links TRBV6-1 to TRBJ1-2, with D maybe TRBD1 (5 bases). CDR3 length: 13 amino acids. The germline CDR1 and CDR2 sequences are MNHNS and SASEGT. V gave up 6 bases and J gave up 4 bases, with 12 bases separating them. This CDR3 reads CASSNQGPYGYTF. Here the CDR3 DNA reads TGTGCCAGCAGCAATCAGGGCCCCTATGGCTACACCTTC.